This TCR beta chain was profiled in a study of blood T cells in healthy people across ages (dated by TCRdb to the mid-2010s). For the wider study: Template switching captured roughly one uniquely barcoded TCR beta cDNA molecule per two T cells in model experiments. Using deep sequencing normalized with unique cDNA molecular identifiers, the study measured how TCR beta repertoire diversity changes with age. Donors were grouped into four age groups: young (average approximately 15 years), middle-aged (around 39), aged (around 60) and long-lived (around 80). Donors of different ages were randomly distributed across sequencing lanes to avoid experimental bias. The study analyzed two additional independent replicas of 1 million unique cDNA reads from the same blood draw for two donors, one aged 18 to 30 and one aged 80 or older.

Results and caveats for the whole study, not just this receptor: Observed TCR beta diversity per million T cells fell roughly linearly with age, and a significant reduction was already apparent by age roughly 41. Compared with the aged group, the long-lived group had more naive CD4+ T cells, fewer expanded clones and increased TCR diversity, a pattern suggesting age selection. The CMV infection status of donors was not known, potentially confounding age-related changes in expanded clonotypes. Estimates of total diversity based on one million sequenced T cells were regarded as lower bounds and as underestimates. There was a strong correlation between observed TCR beta diversity and the percentage of naive T cells measured by flow cytometry. Bulk unsorted PBMC profiling prevented conclusive comparison of naive and antigen-experienced compartments.

This clonotype was found a few times. There is no known antigen for this receptor. No much larger clone exists at a distance of one base, and base qualities are not known. Via the germline V gene (reference sequence), CDR1 is DFQATT and CDR2 SNEGSKA. The junction shows trimming of 5 bases on V and 3 bases on J, plus 7 bases between the germline ends. The CDR3 runs 11 amino acids, cysteine and phenylalanine included. Of the read, only the CDR3 DNA is kept; its 33 bases are in frame from base 1. The library was produced with 5' RACE. Sequenced on an Illumina HiSeq 2500. A second PCR of roughly 7 to 11 cycles was performed with a sample-barcoded 5' primer and a J-beta primer mix. A unique molecular identifier was introduced onto each TCR beta cDNA molecule by a template-switch 5' adaptor carrying 12 random nucleotides. Each sample yielded at least 3 million CDR3-containing paired-end reads. The Mint cDNA synthesis kit, primed by a TRBC-specific oligonucleotide, was used to synthesize first-strand cDNA from all RNA. Following uracil-DNA glycosylase treatment, a first 18-cycle PCR with universal primers M1SS and BC2_uni_R was performed on all cDNA. As for how the authors treated the data: Normalization of each sample was performed by random selection of 1 million high-quality reads, each carrying a distinct molecular identifier. Reads sharing molecular identifiers were discarded rather than binned into consensus sequences. MiTCR, with a Q25 quality threshold and the strictest error-elimination algorithm, was used for CDR3 identification, clonotype clustering and error correction. Lower-bound total TCR beta diversity was estimated with a nonparametric unseen species model using Euler transformation. TCRdb ran its own pipeline on the public reads, namely fastp trimming at Q25 and MiXCR clone calling, and kept in-frame beta chains. Each CDR3 protein gets just one entry, which takes the most common genes and DNA from the rows behind it. None of the V and J calls come from the authors' own analysis; TCRdb made them. For this sample the table gives around 1.5 million distinct CDR3 sequences, of which around two fifths were detected only once. Roughly 8.2% of the sample belongs to the ten largest clones.

The donors were a few dozen Caucasian individuals from Russia, aged roughly 6 to 95 years, who were systemically healthy. Around 10 milliliters of peripheral blood were collected from each donor into EDTA-treated Vacutainer tubes. PBMCs were isolated by Ficoll-Paque density-gradient centrifugation, with at least 6.5 million obtained per sample. Total RNA, at least 5 micrograms per sample, was extracted from PBMCs with Trizol reagent. Naive CD45RAhigh/CD27high T cell percentages were measured by flow cytometry on a PBMC aliquot from every donor. In this chain, TRBV20-1 is recombined with TRBJ1-2; TRBD1 might be the D gene, on 5 matching bases. The specimen sequenced was blood. This TCR was recovered from a woman aged 18-29 years in good health. The CDR3 reads as follows: CSAGTDYGYTF. The nucleotide sequence reads as follows: TGCAGTGCTGGGACGGACTATGGCTACACCTTC.